The 14 T cell receptor beta chains given below trace back to one sample, sequenced in a study of blood T cell repertoires in COVID-19. Generated by immunoSEQ multiplex PCR, the TCRdb table keeps only in-frame clones and is missing some. The sample includes roughly 53,000 clones, 80% to 85% of them seen just once. The sequenced sample was peripheral blood. The receptors stem from a man aged 50-59 years with acute or convalescent COVID-19.

The V gene is TRBV5-1, the J gene TRBJ1-1; D not certain. CDR1 is SGHRS and CDR2 is YFSETQ in the germline V gene. The V gene lost 2 bases and the J gene lost 4 bases, with 15 bases spanning the gap. This CDR3 has 15 residues. The CDR3 is CASSLSNWRLTEAFF. The CDR3 nucleotides read TGCGCCAGCAGCTTAAGTAATTGGAGACTCACTGAAGCTTTCTTT.

This chain links TRBV2 with TRBJ2-7; 13 positions match TRBD2. V shed 11 bases and J 2 bases; nucleotides not matched to a gene: 3. The CDR3 has 13 amino acids. Germline CDR1 reads SNHLY; CDR2 reads FYNNEI. CDR3 DNA: TGTGCCGGGGGACTAGCGGGACCCTACGAGCAGTACTTC. It codes for CAGGLAGPYEQYF. The full variable domain, rest sourced from reference TRBV2 and TRBJ2-7, is EPEVTQTPSHQVTQMGQEVILRCVPISNHLYFYWYRQILGQKVEFLVSFYNNEISEKSEIFDDQFSVERPDGSNFTLKIRSTKLEDSAMYFCAGGLAGPYEQYFGPGTRLTVT.

This chain's CDR3 is CASRRLAGGGGYNEQFF. The CDR3, as DNA: TGTGCCAGCAGAAGACTAGCGGGAGGGGGAGGGTACAATGAGCAGTTCTTC. This chain uses TRBV11-2 with TRBJ2-1; 14 nucleotides line up with TRBD2. Germline CDR1 is SGHAT and CDR2 is FQNNGV. J gave up 4 bases and V 6 bases, and 8 bases lay outside the gene matches. The CDR3 is made up of 17 amino acids.

The rearrangement joins TRBV4-2 to TRBJ2-7; 10 bases map to TRBD1. The CDR3 spans 15 residues. Germline V gives CDR1 LGHNA, CDR2 YNFKEQ. V trimming: 0 bases; J trimming: 4 bases; junction bases outside the gene matches: 3. In DNA, the CDR3 is TGTGCCAGCAGCCAAGATCCGGGACAGGGGTACGAGCAGTACTTC. This codes for CASSQDPGQGYEQYF.

The V and J genes are TRBV9 and TRBJ2-5, with TRBD2 identical over 11 bases. Trimming took 0 bases from V and 4 from J; bases not matched to a gene: 5. The length of the CDR3 is 16 residues. Germline CDR1 and CDR2: SGDLS and YYNGEE. CDR3 nucleotides: TGTGCCAGCAGCGTAGGCGGGACTAGCGGTGGAGAGACCCAGTACTTC. The encoded protein is CASSVGGTSGGETQYF.

This sequence joins TRBV19 and TRBJ2-3; D possibly corresponds to TRBD1 (6 bases). Germline CDR1 is LNHDA and CDR2 is SQIVND (reference sequence). Deletions cut 5 bases from V and 1 base from J, with 19 bases between. CDR3 length: 17 residues. The CDR3 DNA follows: TGTGCCAGTAGTGCCGTCGCCAGGGGCATGGGCACAGATACGCAGTATTTT. Its protein product is CASSAVARGMGTDTQYF.

The chain recombines TRBV3-1 (or the pseudogene TRBV3-2) with TRBJ2-1, with D possibly matching TRBD2 (6 bases). Germline values: CDR1 LGHDT, CDR2 YNNKEL (reference sequence). The CDR3 is 14 amino acids. V lost 0 bases to trimming and J lost 10 bases, with 13 bases between them. CDR3 bases: TGTGCCAGCAGCCAAGACGGGACTCCCATAGAGCAGTTCTTC. Amino acid sequence: CASSQDGTPIEQFF.

Turning to this clone: An end of the junction does not agree with germline; a read error may underlie this. This chain connects TRBV5-5 to TRBJ2-5, with a tentative D call TRBD2 (5 bases). The CDR3 is made up of 11 amino acids. Germline values: CDR1 SGHKS, CDR2 YYEKEE (reference sequence). CDR3 bases: TGTGCCAGCAGCTTGGATAGCGAGGGCCACTTC. The encoded protein is CASSLDSEGHF. The full variable domain, completed using reference TRBV5-5 and TRBJ2-5, is DAGVTQSPTHLIKTRGQQVTLRCSPISGHKSVSWYQQVLGQGPQFIFQYYEKEERGRGNFPDRFSARQFPNYSSELNVNALLLGDSALYLCASSLDSEGHFGPGTRLLVL.

Details on this clone: At one boundary the junction diverges from the germline segment, which might be a read error. Additional DNA sequences in this sample encode the identical CDR3. V usage is TRBV9 and J usage is TRBJ2-7; D is possibly TRBD2 (6 bases). CDR1 and CDR2 (germline): SGDLS, YYNGEE. The CDR3 contains 14 residues. The CDR3 spells CASSVRWEVHEQYF. Here the CDR3 DNA reads TGTGCCAGCAGCGTACGGTGGGAGGTCCACGAGCAATACTTC.

The V call is TRBV19, the J call TRBJ2-1; 9 nucleotides match TRBD2. The CDR3 has 14 amino acids. J lost 8 bases, V lost 10 bases, and 12 bases had no gene match. CDR1 is LNHDA and CDR2 is SQIVND in the germline V gene (reference sequence). The DNA of the CDR3 is TGTGCCACCGGCCCCAGCGGGGGGACACATGAGCAGTTCTTC. It yields the protein CATGPSGGTHEQFF.

The DNA of the CDR3 is TGTGCCAGCAGCCCCTTTTTCAGGGGGGCGTCAGATACGCAGTATTTT. Translation gives CASSPFFRGASDTQYF. This rearrangement joins TRBV9 to TRBJ2-3, with D possibly TRBD1 on 7 matching bases. V lost 4 bases and J 4 bases, leaving 19 bases between the germline ends. Germline CDR1 reads SGDLS; CDR2 reads YYNGEE. The CDR3 sequence is 16 residues long.

By share, this clone counts as medium-sized (0.01 to 0.1%). V gene TRBV28 combines with J gene TRBJ1-2; the D gene is possibly TRBD1 (6 bases). Germline assignment: CDR1 MDHEN and CDR2 SYDVKM. With 3 bases removed from V and 8 bases from J, the gap between germline ends came to 16 bases. CDR3 length: 14 residues. CDR3 in amino acids: CASSFPDSLGGYTF. The CDR3 DNA reads as TGTGCCAGCAGTTTTCCGGACAGCCTTGGAGGCTACACCTTC.

V and J are TRBV9 and TRBJ2-7; D might be TRBD2 (6 bases). The CDR3 covers 16 residues. The germline gives CDR1 SGDLS, CDR2 YYNGEE. Trimming stripped 0 bases from V and 0 bases from J, with 13 bases between. CDR3 sequence: CASSVGGEKTSYEQYF. CDR3 nucleotides: TGTGCCAGCAGCGTAGGGGGGGAGAAAACCTCCTACGAGCAGTACTTC.

The chain uses TRBV7-9 and TRBJ2-7, with 9 bases identical to TRBD2. Germline CDR1 and CDR2: SEHNR and FQNEAQ (reference sequence). With 1 base clipped from V and 2 bases from J, the junction kept 6 bases outside the gene matches. CDR3 length equals 16 residues. CDR3 residues: CASSLVAGGSPYEQYF. In DNA, the CDR3 is TGTGCCAGCAGCTTAGTGGCGGGAGGGTCCCCCTACGAGCAGTACTTC.